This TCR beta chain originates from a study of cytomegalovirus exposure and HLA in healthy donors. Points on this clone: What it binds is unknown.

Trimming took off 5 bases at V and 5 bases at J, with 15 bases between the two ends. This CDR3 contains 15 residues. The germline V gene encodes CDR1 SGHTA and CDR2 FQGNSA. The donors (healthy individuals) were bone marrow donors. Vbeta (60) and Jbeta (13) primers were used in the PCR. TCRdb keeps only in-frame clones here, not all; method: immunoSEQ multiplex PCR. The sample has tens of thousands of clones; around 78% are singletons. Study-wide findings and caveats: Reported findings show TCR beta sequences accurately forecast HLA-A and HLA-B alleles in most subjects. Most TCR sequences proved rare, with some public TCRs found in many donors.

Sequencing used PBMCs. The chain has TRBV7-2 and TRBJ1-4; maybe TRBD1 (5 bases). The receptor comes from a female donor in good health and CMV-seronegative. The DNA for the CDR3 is TGTGCCAGCAGCGGCAGGCAGGGAAGGAATGAAAAACTGTTTTTT. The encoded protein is CASSGRQGRNEKLFF.